These T cell receptor beta chains were read from a single sample in a study of cytomegalovirus exposure and HLA in healthy donors. Assay used: immunoSEQ multiplex PCR; TCRdb lists only in-frame clones, some missing. Its listing shows around 64,000 clones. Material for sequencing was PBMCs. The receptors were sampled from a female donor in good health and CMV-seropositive. Each CDR3 is given with its conserved first and last residue. A D gene is named only where the DNA matches it firmly.

>TRBV5-5|TRBJ2-7|TRBD2
TGTGCCAGCAGCATCGAAGCGGGAGGGCAAGAGGAGCAGTACTTC
CASSIEAGGQEEQYF
>TRBV30|TRBJ1-5|-
TGTGCCTGGAGCGGTTCAGGGGAGACTCAGCCCCAGCATTTT
CAWSGSGETQPQHF
>TRBV27|TRBJ2-2|-
TGTGCCAGCAGTTTCTCCACCGGGGAGCTGTTTTTT
CASSFSTGELFF
>TRBV4-3|TRBJ2-1|-
TGCGCCAGCAGCCTGGGTCTAGGGGTCAATGAGCAGTTCTTC
CASSLGLGVNEQFF
>TRBV6-5|TRBJ1-2|TRBD1
TGTGCCAGCAGTTACGGACAGGAACTTGATGGCTACACCTTC
CASSYGQELDGYTF
>TRBV28|TRBJ1-2|-
TGTGCCAGCTGGTCACAGGGTACCTCATATGGCTACACCTTC
CASWSQGTSYGYTF
>TRBV9|TRBJ1-4|-
TGTGCCAGCAGCGTAGCGGCAGGGAAGGCTGAAAAACTGTTTTTT
CASSVAAGKAEKLFF
>TRBV7-3|TRBJ2-2|-
TGTGCCAGCAGCTTAACTCCGTCCGGGGAGCTGTTTTTT
CASSLTPSGELFF
>TRBV14|TRBJ1-2|-
TGTGCCAGCAGCCAAGGGGCCAAACCTAACTATGGCTACACCTTC
CASSQGAKPNYGYTF
>TRBV19|TRBJ2-7|-
TGTGCCAGTAGTTCTCAGGCCCCGACCCGAGAGCAGTACTTC
CASSSQAPTREQYF
>TRBV11-2|TRBJ2-7|-
TGTGCCAGCAGCTTACTATACGAGCAGTACTTC
CASSLLYEQYF
>TRBV7-3|TRBJ2-7|TRBD2
TGTGCCAGCAGCCAGGAGGGGCTAGCGGCCTACGAGCAGTACTTC
CASSQEGLAAYEQYF
>TRBV7-2|TRBJ2-7|-
TGTGCCAGCAGCTTTGGTTCGGGTGTAGCCTACGAGCAGTACTTC
CASSFGSGVAYEQYF
>TRBV7-2|TRBJ1-2|-
TGTGCCAGCAGCTTAGAGACAGCAATATATGGCTACACCTTC
CASSLETAIYGYTF
>TRBV6-4|TRBJ1-6|TRBD1
TGTGCCAGCAGTGTAACAGGGGAGAATTCACCCCTCCACTTT
CASSVTGENSPLHF
>TRBV28|TRBJ1-1|-
TGTGCCAGCAGTTCCATAAACAGGGTGCAGAACACTGAAGCTTTCTTT
CASSSINRVQNTEAFF
>TRBV6-1|TRBJ2-7|-
TGTGCCAGCAGTGGTTGGCAGGAAACCTACGAGCAGTACTTC
CASSGWQETYEQYF
>TRBV5-1|TRBJ1-6|-
TGCGCCAGCAGCTTGGCTCAGACAGGTATAGGATCACCCCTACACTTT
CASSLAQTGIGSPLHF
>TRBV30|TRBJ2-3|-
TGTGCCTGGAGTGTACTTGCTAGCGCAGATACGCAGTATTTT
CAWSVLASADTQYF
>TRBV10-3|TRBJ1-2|TRBD1
TGTGCCATCAGTGACCAGGCCCTCGGAGGGGGCAATGGCTACACCTTC
CAISDQALGGGNGYTF
>TRBV2|TRBJ1-5|-
TGTGCCAGCAGTCGGGGAGGGGGGAACAATCAGCCCCAGCATTTT
CASSRGGGNNQPQHF
>TRBV19|TRBJ1-6|TRBD1
TGTGCCAGTAGTATGGGACAGGGTGGCTCACCCCTCCACTTT
CASSMGQGGSPLHF
>TRBV7-9|TRBJ2-7|-
TGTGCCAGCAGCTTAGCAGGAGTTTTGTACTTC
CASSLAGVLYF
>TRBV5-8|TRBJ2-7|-
TGTGCCAGCAGCTTGTTGAGGGACTACGAGCAGTACTTC
CASSLLRDYEQYF
>TRBV30|TRBJ1-1|-
TGTGCCTGGAGTGTTGACAGTCACACTGAAGCTTTCTTT
CAWSVDSHTEAFF
>TRBV15|TRBJ1-1|-
TGTGCCACCAGCAGAGAATCAGGGCCCCACACTGAAGCTTTCTTT
CATSRESGPHTEAFF
>TRBV13|TRBJ1-2|-
TGTGCCAGCAGCTTAACTAGGGAAGATGGCTACACCTTC
CASSLTREDGYTF
>TRBV6-5|TRBJ1-1|-
TGTGCCAGCAGTTACTCGAGGAGGAACACTGAAGCTTTCTTT
CASSYSRRNTEAFF
>TRBV10-3|TRBJ2-2|-
TGTGCCGTGGCTAGTAATCCGAACACCGGGGAGCTGTTTTTT
CAVASNPNTGELFF
>TRBV10-3|TRBJ1-1|TRBD1
TGTGCCATCGCCGGACAGGGTGACACTGAAGCTTTCTTT
CAIAGQGDTEAFF
>TRBV14|TRBJ1-6|-
TGTGCCAGCAGCCAAGATACAGCTACCAATTCACCCCTCCACTTT
CASSQDTATNSPLHF
>TRBV18|TRBJ1-1|-
TGTGCCAGCTCACCCGACCCGGGGGGGGTTGCTGAAGCTTTCTTT
CASSPDPGGVAEAFF
>TRBV4-2|TRBJ2-2|-
TGTGCCAGCAGCCAAGGACTACGGAACACCGGGGAGCTGTTTTTT
CASSQGLRNTGELFF
>TRBV29-1|TRBJ1-1|TRBD1
TGCAGCGTTTCAGGGGGCTTGAACACTGAAGCTTTCTTT
CSVSGGLNTEAFF
>TRBV6-1|TRBJ2-5|-
TGTGCCAGCAGTGACGTTTCGGGGGGCCGCCAAGAGACCCAGTACTTC
CASSDVSGGRQETQYF
>TRBV2|TRBJ2-3|-
TGTGCCACCAGAGGGGGGGTGTTCGCCGTGGATACGCAGTATTTT
CATRGGVFAVDTQYF
>TRBV5-5|TRBJ2-1|-
TGTGCCAGCAGCTTCGAGACAGGTATCCCCCAGCAGTTCTTC
CASSFETGIPQQFF
>TRBV23-1|TRBJ2-7|TRBD1
TGCGCCAGCAGCTCAGCGACAGGGAGAATTCTAACCTACGAGCAGTACTTC
CASSSATGRILTYEQYF
>TRBV9|TRBJ2-3|TRBD2
TGTGCCAGCAGCGAAAGCGGGGGAGCAACAGATACGCAGTATTTT
CASSESGGATDTQYF
>TRBV27|TRBJ1-2|-
TGTGCCAGCAGTATGAGCCCCAGGGACTATGGCTACACCTTC
CASSMSPRDYGYTF
>TRBV13|TRBJ2-7|-
TGTGCCAGCAGCTCCGGGATCGAGCAGTACTTC
CASSSGIEQYF
>TRBV7-2|TRBJ2-7|-
TGTGCCAGCAGCTTAGTCGGCGAGCAGTACTTC
CASSLVGEQYF
>TRBV6-5|TRBJ2-5|TRBD1
TGTGCCAGCAGCCAAGCACAGGGGAAAGAGACCCAGTACTTC
CASSQAQGKETQYF
>TRBV29-1|TRBJ2-7|TRBD2
TGCAGCGTTGAAGACCGCACGGGACTAGCGGGAGCGGGAGGTTACGAGCAGTACTTC
CSVEDRTGLAGAGGYEQYF
>TRBV29-1|TRBJ2-1|TRBD2
TGCAGCGTTGAAGAGGTGGGGGGGGGTTACAATGAGCAGTTCTTC
CSVEEVGGGYNEQFF
>TRBV29-1|TRBJ2-1|-
TGCAGCGTCGAATTAAATGAGCAGTTCTTC
CSVELNEQFF
>TRBV21-1|TRBJ2-4|-
TGTGCCAAGCGTCCCCTAGCCAAAAACATTCAGTACTTC
CAKRPLAKNIQYF
>TRBV28|TRBJ1-2|-
TGTGCCAGCAGTTTATTATCTTCGACAGGCATCAACTATGGCTACACCTTC
CASSLLSSTGINYGYTF
>TRBV5-4|TRBJ2-3|-
TGTGCCAGCAGCCAGGGTTTAGATACGCAGTATTTT
CASSQGLDTQYF
>TRBV2|TRBJ1-1|-
TGTGCCAGCAGCGGTCAGGGGCTGGCTGAAGCTTTCTTT
CASSGQGLAEAFF
>TRBV5-6|TRBJ1-1|-
TGTGCCAGCAGCTTGGGGGCGGGGGCTGAAGCTTTCTTT
CASSLGAGAEAFF
>TRBV4-2|TRBJ1-1|TRBD1
TGTGCCAGCAGCCCTTTGACAGGGGTGAACACTGAAGCTTTCTTT
CASSPLTGVNTEAFF
>TRBV4-3|TRBJ2-5|TRBD1
TGCGCCAGCAGCCAAGTGGGACAGGGGCGGGGGGAGACCCAGTACTTC
CASSQVGQGRGETQYF
>TRBV6-1|TRBJ2-7|TRBD1
TGTGCCTTATCCGGGACAGGGGTTTACGAGCAGTACTTC
CALSGTGVYEQYF